This T cell receptor (beta chain) was documented in a study of blood T cell repertoires in COVID-19. Residents of approximately 25 US areas, aged about 18 to 89 years, made up the participants. V was shortened by 7 bases and J by 9 bases, with 15 bases between the two germline ends. Germline-derived CDR1 and CDR2 are KGHDR and SFDVKD. This CDR3 region has 13 residues. Profiling relied on immunoSEQ multiplex PCR, and the TCRdb table lists in-frame clones only, not all of them. Of approximately 280,000 clones listed, 85% are singletons. This chain links TRBV24-1 with TRBJ2-1, with D unresolved. What was sequenced was PBMCs or T cells enriched from blood (not recorded which). The sequence was obtained from a woman aged 45-59 years who had recovered from COVID-19. Written as DNA, the CDR3 is TGTGCCACCAGAGCCCGTTCGGAGAGTGAGCAGTTCTTC. It is translated as CATRARSESEQFF.